This TCR beta chain appears in the sequencing data of a study of blood T cell repertoires in COVID-19. About the research overall: The United States, Italy and Spain provided the acute and convalescent COVID-19 samples. T cells, B-cell-depleted T cells, or PBMCs provided the cDNA or gDNA that served as material.

Clones were sequenced by immunoSEQ multiplex PCR, and TCRdb holds only the in-frame ones, with some missing. The table records 150,000 to 200,000 clones, approximately 79% of them present only once. CDR3 length: 16 residues. Trimming stripped 8 bases from V and 0 bases from J, with 17 bases between. The TCR was taken from a woman aged 40 to 50 with COVID-19, enrolled during active disease. Source material: peripheral blood. The chain is built from TRBV23-1 and TRBJ1-5; D is ambiguous. TRBV23-1 qualifies as an ORF whose function is uncertain. The CDR3 DNA follows: TGCGCCAGCCCCCGACGATTTAACAGTAGCAATCAGCCCCAGCATTTT. Translating it yields CASPRRFNSSNQPQHF.